This T cell receptor beta chain was sequenced for a study of shared clonotypes between healthy human individuals. Using immunoSEQ multiplex PCR, the repertoire was profiled, and TCRdb retains in-frame clones only, with some absent. In the table there are hundreds of thousands of clones, around 67% of which are singletons. The CDR3 sequence is 11 residues long. Trimming took off 2 bases at V and 9 bases at J, with 9 bases between the two ends. Germline CDR1 is SGHRS and CDR2 is YFSETQ. This sequence was found in a young woman in good health. The chain joins TRBV5-1 to TRBJ2-7; a weak D match, TRBD2 (5 bases). Sequencing used memory CD4+ T cells sorted from blood. Stated subset: CD45RA-negative fraction. For the CDR3, the DNA is TGCGCCAGCAGCTTTGGAGAGGGGCAGTACTTC. This translates into CASSFGEGQYF.